These 20 T cell receptor beta chains came from one sample sequenced in a study of cytomegalovirus exposure and HLA in healthy donors. With 60 Vbeta and 13 Jbeta primers, the PCR was carried out. Profiling relied on immunoSEQ multiplex PCR, and the TCRdb table lists in-frame clones only, not all of them. Here the sample spans 150,000 to 200,000 clones, around 87% being singletons. Sequencing was carried out using PBMCs. All receptors come from a woman under 30 in good health and CMV-seronegative.

The J gene is TRBJ2-3, the V gene TRBV5-4, with 14 bases matching TRBD2. The V and J ends lost 4 bases and 0 bases, in that order; junction bases with no gene match: 7. CDR1 is SGHNT and CDR2 is YYREEE in the germline V gene (reference sequence). This CDR3 is 18 amino acids long. CDR3 protein: CASSPGLAGVPSTDTQYF. The DNA of the CDR3 is TGTGCCAGCAGCCCGGGACTAGCGGGAGTCCCCAGCACAGATACGCAGTATTTT.

V is TRBV5-1 and J is TRBJ2-4; the D gene is possibly TRBD1 (6 bases). This CDR3 comprises 13 residues. Looked up from germline, CDR1 is SGHRS and CDR2 is YFSETQ. Deletions cut 0 bases from V and 6 bases from J, with 7 bases between. The CDR3 sequence: CASSLVGANIQYF. The CDR3 DNA reads TGCGCCAGCAGCTTGGTGGGGGCAAACATTCAGTACTTC.

This clone was picked up a small number of times. The chain couples TRBV2 to TRBJ1-2; D possibly corresponds to TRBD1 (5 bases). Trimming cost V 5 bases and J 6 bases, with 13 bases left between them. Per the germline V gene, CDR1 is SNHLY and CDR2 is FYNNEI. CDR3 length: 13 amino acids. CDR3 loop: CASSLTEVDGYTF. The CDR3 DNA follows: TGTGCCAGCAGTCTGACAGAAGTCGATGGCTACACCTTC.

In its sample, this clone was seen once. V is TRBV7-9 and J is TRBJ1-1; possible D gene TRBD1, 5 bases. The germline V gene encodes CDR1 SEHNR and CDR2 FQNEAQ (reference sequence). Trimming pared 1 base from V and 0 bases from J, leaving 12 bases between. The CDR3 totals 16 residues. The chain's CDR3 is CASSLEAGRVNTEAFF. CDR3 in DNA: TGTGCCAGCAGCTTAGAGGCAGGGAGGGTGAACACTGAAGCTTTCTTT.

In this sample, this clone turned up once. This chain links TRBV5-1 with TRBJ2-7; D call uncertain. V dropped 0 bases and J dropped 2 bases, with 6 bases sitting between them. The CDR3 has 13 residues. From germline, CDR1 is SGHRS and CDR2 YFSETQ. The CDR3 loop is CASSLDFTYEQYF. CDR3 DNA: TGCGCCAGCAGCTTGGACTTTACCTACGAGCAGTACTTC.

V and J are TRBV19 and TRBJ1-4; 10 bases align to TRBD1. The CDR3 length is 13 residues. Germline assignment: CDR1 LNHDA and CDR2 SQIVND (reference sequence). The J segment lost 17 bases and the V segment lost 0 bases, leaving 6 bases of the junction unmatched. The CDR3 nucleotides read TGTGCCAGTAGTATAGAAGGCGGACAGGGGGGATTTTTT. It yields the protein CASSIEGGQGGFF. The entire variable domain, with the rest obtained from reference TRBV19 and TRBJ1-4, is as follows: DGGITQSPKYLFRKEGQNVTLSCEQNLNHDAMYWYRQDPGQGLRLIYYSQIVNDFQKGDIAEGYSVSREKKESFPLTVTSAQKNPTAFYLCASSIEGGQGGFFGSGTQLSVL.

The chain's CDR3 is CASIGDQGREIRYEQYF. The CDR3 bases are TGTGCCAGCATCGGGGATCAGGGGCGGGAGATACGGTACGAGCAGTACTTC. The chain uses TRBV9 and TRBJ2-7, with D possibly being TRBD2 (7 bases). Trimming pared 6 bases from V and 4 bases from J, leaving 26 bases between. The CDR3 is 17 residues long. CDR1 and CDR2 (germline): SGDLS, YYNGEE.

The chain carries TRBV6-5 and TRBJ1-1, with TRBD1 matching 10 bases. CDR1 is MNHEY, CDR2 SVGAGI, per germline. The CDR3 spans 14 residues. With 5 bases clipped from V and 1 base from J, the junction kept 1 base outside the gene matches. The CDR3 region is CASSGDRGNTEAFF. DNA for the CDR3: TGTGCCAGCAGTGGGGACAGGGGGAACACTGAAGCTTTCTTT.

The rearrangement uses TRBV6-4 and TRBJ2-3; TRBD1 is a possible D gene (5 bases). Germline V gene data show CDR1 as MRHNA and CDR2 as SNTAGT. There are 14 residues in the CDR3. The V and J ends lost 4 bases and 0 bases respectively, with 8 bases between them. The CDR3 here is CASSGGNSTDTQYF. CDR3 in DNA: TGTGCCAGCAGTGGGGGCAATAGCACAGATACGCAGTATTTT.

The chain joins TRBV11-1 to TRBJ2-3, with 13 bases that match TRBD2. After removal of 5 bases from V and 4 bases from J, the junction contained 3 bases not matched to a gene. Germline V gives CDR1 SGHAT, CDR2 FQDESV (reference sequence). The CDR3 consists of 15 residues. CDR3 DNA: TGTGCCAGCAGCCCGGGACTAGCGGGACCAGATACGCAGTATTTT. This translates into CASSPGLAGPDTQYF.

This clone was observed a single time. This chain links TRBV6-5 with TRBJ2-7; possible D gene TRBD2, 6 bases. The germline CDR1 and CDR2 sequences are MNHEY and SVGAGI. Trimming took off 4 bases at V and 1 base at J, with 17 bases between the two ends. The CDR3 is 16 residues long. CDR3 residues: CASSWEAAGSSYEQYF. In DNA form, the CDR3 reads TGTGCCAGCAGTTGGGAAGCGGCGGGGAGTTCCTACGAGCAGTACTTC.

The rearrangement uses TRBV6-1 and TRBJ1-2, with D possibly being TRBD1 (5 bases). CDR1 is MNHNS and CDR2 is SASEGT in the germline V gene. CDR3 length: 12 residues. Trimming removed 7 bases at V and 7 bases at J, with 13 bases between. The CDR3 bases are TGTGCCAGCACCCACCGGGGGGGTGGCTACACCTTC. This translates into CASTHRGGGYTF.

J is TRBJ2-2 and V is TRBV7-5; the table calls TRBD1, which could not be checked here. TRBV7-5 is listed as a pseudogene. The CDR3 is made up of 21 amino acids. The CDR3 nucleotides are TGTGTCAGAAGCTTATACTTCGAACTGGCGACAGGTCTAGCGAACACCGGGGAGCTGTTTTTT. Its protein is CVRSLYFELATGLANTGELFF.

The V call is TRBV2, the J call TRBJ1-2, with 8 bases identical to TRBD1. CDR1 is SNHLY and CDR2 is FYNNEI in the germline V gene. The CDR3 runs to 15 residues. V lost 6 bases, J lost 0 bases, and 6 bases stayed unmatched. CDR3 residues: CASRGDRTTNYGYTF. CDR3 DNA: TGTGCCAGCAGGGGGGACAGGACGACTAACTATGGCTACACCTTC.

This clone was counted once. The V call is TRBV5-4, the J call TRBJ1-1, with 8 bases that match TRBD1. In germline, CDR1 is SGHNT, CDR2 YYREEE (reference sequence). The CDR3 loop spans 14 amino acids. Trimming at V came to 0 bases and at J to 8 bases, leaving 6 bases not matched to a gene. CDR3 bases: TGTGCCAGCAGCTTGGACTCAGGGGGCCGGGAAGCTTTCTTT. Its translation: CASSLDSGGREAFF.

The J gene is TRBJ2-5, the V gene TRBV2; D is ambiguous. The ends were cut back, 7 bases at V and 5 bases at J, with 11 bases in the middle. This CDR3 is built from 12 residues. The germline V gene encodes CDR1 SNHLY and CDR2 FYNNEI. The CDR3, as DNA: TGTGCCAGCAACGGGTTTGGCGAGACCCAGTACTTC. Its protein is CASNGFGETQYF.

This clone has just one count. The chain is built from TRBV28 and TRBJ1-3, with TRBD1 identical over 7 bases. Germline V gene sequence: CDR1 MDHEN, CDR2 SYDVKM. With V trimmed by 7 bases and J by 4 bases, 13 bases remained unmatched. The CDR3 covers 16 residues. The CDR3 loop is CASTEGGRVSGNTIYF. Written as DNA, the CDR3 is TGTGCCAGCACCGAAGGGGGCAGGGTATCCGGAAACACCATATATTTT.

The chain uses TRBV6-6 and TRBJ2-3; 9 nucleotides line up with TRBD1. This CDR3 region has 15 residues. Germline loops: CDR1 MNHNY, CDR2 SVGAGI (reference sequence). V lost 6 bases, J lost 3 bases, and 7 bases stayed unmatched. The CDR3 nucleotides are TGTGCCAGCAGCTTAGGACAGGGGTCGACAGATACGCAGTATTTT. It codes for CASSLGQGSTDTQYF.

This clone was recorded once. This sequence joins TRBV6-1 and TRBJ2-1; tentatively, D is TRBD1 (6 bases). Trimming removed 3 bases at V and 1 base at J, with 10 bases between. The germline CDR1 and CDR2 sequences are MNHNS and SASEGT. CDR3 length: 15 residues. The CDR3 bases are TGTGCCAGCAGTGAGACAGGTTCTTCCTACAATGAGCAGTTCTTC. Its protein product is CASSETGSSYNEQFF.

The gene calls are TRBV7-9 and TRBJ1-1, with D possibly matching TRBD1 (5 bases). V gave up 4 bases and J gave up 5 bases, with 17 bases separating them. This CDR3 is built from 15 residues. Germline V lookup: CDR1 SEHNR, CDR2 FQNEAQ (reference sequence). The DNA of the CDR3 is TGTGCCAGCAGCTCCACAGTGGCTCAGGGAACTGAAGCTTTCTTT. Translating it yields CASSSTVAQGTEAFF. Based on the CDR3 plus reference TRBV7-9 and TRBJ1-1, the full variable domain is DTGVSQNPRHKITKRGQNVTFRCDPISEHNRLYWYRQTLGQGPEFLTYFQNEAQLEKSRLLSDRFSAERPKGSFSTLEIQRTEQGDSAMYLCASSSTVAQGTEAFFGQGTRLTVV.